This T cell receptor beta chain was found in a study of shared clonotypes between healthy human individuals. Bulk PBMC genomic DNA spanned ten immunoSEQ deep plates. Some clones are missing from TCRdb's copy, which holds only in-frame ones; the method was immunoSEQ multiplex PCR. In the table there are hundreds of thousands of clones, about 80% of which are singletons. The CDR3 is 13 amino acids. The V gene lost 3 bases and the J gene lost 0 bases, with 6 bases spanning the gap. Germline assignment: CDR1 LNHDA and CDR2 SQIVND (reference sequence). V and J are TRBV19 and TRBJ2-7; TRBD1 is a possible D gene (5 bases). The origin of this receptor is a woman between 35 and 50 years old in good health. Some clones in this sample may be carry-over from other donors' samples. Sequenced input: PBMCs. CDR3 amino acids: CASSMDNSYEQYF. Here the CDR3 DNA reads TGTGCCAGTAGTATGGACAACTCCTACGAGCAGTACTTC.